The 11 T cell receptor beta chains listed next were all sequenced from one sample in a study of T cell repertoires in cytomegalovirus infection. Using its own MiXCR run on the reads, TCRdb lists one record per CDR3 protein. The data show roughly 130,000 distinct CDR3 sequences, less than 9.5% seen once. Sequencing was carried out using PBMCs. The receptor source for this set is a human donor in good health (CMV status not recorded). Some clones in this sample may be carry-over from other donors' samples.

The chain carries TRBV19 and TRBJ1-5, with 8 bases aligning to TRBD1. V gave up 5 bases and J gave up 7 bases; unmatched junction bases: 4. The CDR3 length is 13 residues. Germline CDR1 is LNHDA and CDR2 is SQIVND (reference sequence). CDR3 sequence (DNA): TGTGCCAGTAGTTTGGACAGGGCACAGCCCCAGCATTTT. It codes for CASSLDRAQPQHF.

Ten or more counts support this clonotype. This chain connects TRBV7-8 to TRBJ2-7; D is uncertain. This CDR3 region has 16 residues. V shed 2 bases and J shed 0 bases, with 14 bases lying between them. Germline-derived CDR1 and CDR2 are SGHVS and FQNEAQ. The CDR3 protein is CASSLRRGLSSYEQYF. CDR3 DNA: TGTGCCAGCAGCTTAAGGCGCGGTCTTAGCTCCTACGAGCAGTACTTC.

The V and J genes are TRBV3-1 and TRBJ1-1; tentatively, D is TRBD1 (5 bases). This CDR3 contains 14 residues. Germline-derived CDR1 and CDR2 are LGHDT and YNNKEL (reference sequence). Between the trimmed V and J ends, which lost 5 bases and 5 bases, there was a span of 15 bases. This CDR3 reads CASSGGRLGTEAFF. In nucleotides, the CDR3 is TGTGCCAGCAGCGGGGGACGGTTGGGTACTGAAGCTTTCTTT.

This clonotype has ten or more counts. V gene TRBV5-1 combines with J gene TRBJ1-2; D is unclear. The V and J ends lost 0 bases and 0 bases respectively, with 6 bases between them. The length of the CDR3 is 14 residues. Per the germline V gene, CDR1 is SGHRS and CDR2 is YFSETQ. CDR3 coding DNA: TGCGCCAGCAGCTTGGTGTCAGCTAACTATGGCTACACCTTC. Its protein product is CASSLVSANYGYTF.

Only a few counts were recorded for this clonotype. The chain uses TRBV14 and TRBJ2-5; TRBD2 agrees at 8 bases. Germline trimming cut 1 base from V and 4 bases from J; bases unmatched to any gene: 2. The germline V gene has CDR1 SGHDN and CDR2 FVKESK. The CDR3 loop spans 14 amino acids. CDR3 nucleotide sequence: TGTGCCAGCAGCCAAGTCGGGGGGGCAGAGACCCAGTACTTC. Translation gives CASSQVGGAETQYF. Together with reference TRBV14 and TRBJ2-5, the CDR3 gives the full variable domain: EAGVTQFPSHSVIEKGQTVTLRCDPISGHDNLYWYRRVMGKEIKFLLHFVKESKQDESGMPNNRFLAERTGGTYSTLKVQPAELEDSGVYFCASSQVGGAETQYFGPGTRLLVL.

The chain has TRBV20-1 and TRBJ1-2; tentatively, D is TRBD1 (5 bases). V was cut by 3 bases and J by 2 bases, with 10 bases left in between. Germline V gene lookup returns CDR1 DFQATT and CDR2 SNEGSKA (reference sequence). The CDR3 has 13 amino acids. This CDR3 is CSASDSPNYGYTF. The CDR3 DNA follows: TGCAGTGCTAGTGACAGCCCGAACTATGGCTACACCTTC.

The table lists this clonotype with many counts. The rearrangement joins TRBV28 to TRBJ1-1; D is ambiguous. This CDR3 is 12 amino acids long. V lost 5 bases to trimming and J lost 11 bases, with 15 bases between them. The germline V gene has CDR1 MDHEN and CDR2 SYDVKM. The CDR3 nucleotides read TGTGCCAGCAGTCCCGACACCGGGGAGGCTTTCTTT. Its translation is CASSPDTGEAFF.

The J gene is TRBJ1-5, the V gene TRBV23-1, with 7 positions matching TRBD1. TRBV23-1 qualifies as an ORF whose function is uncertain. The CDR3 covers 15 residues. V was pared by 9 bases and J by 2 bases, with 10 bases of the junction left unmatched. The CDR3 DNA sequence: TGCGCCAGACCACGACAGGGTACCCGCAATCAGCCCCAGCATTTT. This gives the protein CARPRQGTRNQPQHF.

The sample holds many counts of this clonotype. DNA of the CDR3: TGTGCCAGCAGCAACCTCAGGGGGCGAGAGACCCAGTACTTC. This codes for CASSNLRGRETQYF. This chain uses TRBV6-5 with TRBJ2-5, with 8 bases that match TRBD1. Looked up from germline, CDR1 is MNHEY and CDR2 is SVGAGI. CDR3 length equals 14 residues. Trimming at V came to 6 bases and at J to 4 bases, leaving 7 bases not matched to a gene.

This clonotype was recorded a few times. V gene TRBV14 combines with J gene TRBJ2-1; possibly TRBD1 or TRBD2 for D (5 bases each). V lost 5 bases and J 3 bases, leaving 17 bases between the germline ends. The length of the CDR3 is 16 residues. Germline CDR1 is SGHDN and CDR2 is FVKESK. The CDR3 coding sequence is TGTGCCAGCAGCTTAAGCCCCGGGACCTTCTACAATGAGCAGTTCTTC. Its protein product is CASSLSPGTFYNEQFF.

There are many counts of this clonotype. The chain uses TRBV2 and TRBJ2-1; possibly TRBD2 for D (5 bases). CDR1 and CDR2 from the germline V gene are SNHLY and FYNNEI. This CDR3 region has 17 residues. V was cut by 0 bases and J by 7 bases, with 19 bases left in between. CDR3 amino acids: CASSEARLSATSNEQFF. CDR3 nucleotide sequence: TGTGCCAGCAGTGAAGCAAGGCTTAGCGCCACATCGAATGAGCAGTTCTTC.